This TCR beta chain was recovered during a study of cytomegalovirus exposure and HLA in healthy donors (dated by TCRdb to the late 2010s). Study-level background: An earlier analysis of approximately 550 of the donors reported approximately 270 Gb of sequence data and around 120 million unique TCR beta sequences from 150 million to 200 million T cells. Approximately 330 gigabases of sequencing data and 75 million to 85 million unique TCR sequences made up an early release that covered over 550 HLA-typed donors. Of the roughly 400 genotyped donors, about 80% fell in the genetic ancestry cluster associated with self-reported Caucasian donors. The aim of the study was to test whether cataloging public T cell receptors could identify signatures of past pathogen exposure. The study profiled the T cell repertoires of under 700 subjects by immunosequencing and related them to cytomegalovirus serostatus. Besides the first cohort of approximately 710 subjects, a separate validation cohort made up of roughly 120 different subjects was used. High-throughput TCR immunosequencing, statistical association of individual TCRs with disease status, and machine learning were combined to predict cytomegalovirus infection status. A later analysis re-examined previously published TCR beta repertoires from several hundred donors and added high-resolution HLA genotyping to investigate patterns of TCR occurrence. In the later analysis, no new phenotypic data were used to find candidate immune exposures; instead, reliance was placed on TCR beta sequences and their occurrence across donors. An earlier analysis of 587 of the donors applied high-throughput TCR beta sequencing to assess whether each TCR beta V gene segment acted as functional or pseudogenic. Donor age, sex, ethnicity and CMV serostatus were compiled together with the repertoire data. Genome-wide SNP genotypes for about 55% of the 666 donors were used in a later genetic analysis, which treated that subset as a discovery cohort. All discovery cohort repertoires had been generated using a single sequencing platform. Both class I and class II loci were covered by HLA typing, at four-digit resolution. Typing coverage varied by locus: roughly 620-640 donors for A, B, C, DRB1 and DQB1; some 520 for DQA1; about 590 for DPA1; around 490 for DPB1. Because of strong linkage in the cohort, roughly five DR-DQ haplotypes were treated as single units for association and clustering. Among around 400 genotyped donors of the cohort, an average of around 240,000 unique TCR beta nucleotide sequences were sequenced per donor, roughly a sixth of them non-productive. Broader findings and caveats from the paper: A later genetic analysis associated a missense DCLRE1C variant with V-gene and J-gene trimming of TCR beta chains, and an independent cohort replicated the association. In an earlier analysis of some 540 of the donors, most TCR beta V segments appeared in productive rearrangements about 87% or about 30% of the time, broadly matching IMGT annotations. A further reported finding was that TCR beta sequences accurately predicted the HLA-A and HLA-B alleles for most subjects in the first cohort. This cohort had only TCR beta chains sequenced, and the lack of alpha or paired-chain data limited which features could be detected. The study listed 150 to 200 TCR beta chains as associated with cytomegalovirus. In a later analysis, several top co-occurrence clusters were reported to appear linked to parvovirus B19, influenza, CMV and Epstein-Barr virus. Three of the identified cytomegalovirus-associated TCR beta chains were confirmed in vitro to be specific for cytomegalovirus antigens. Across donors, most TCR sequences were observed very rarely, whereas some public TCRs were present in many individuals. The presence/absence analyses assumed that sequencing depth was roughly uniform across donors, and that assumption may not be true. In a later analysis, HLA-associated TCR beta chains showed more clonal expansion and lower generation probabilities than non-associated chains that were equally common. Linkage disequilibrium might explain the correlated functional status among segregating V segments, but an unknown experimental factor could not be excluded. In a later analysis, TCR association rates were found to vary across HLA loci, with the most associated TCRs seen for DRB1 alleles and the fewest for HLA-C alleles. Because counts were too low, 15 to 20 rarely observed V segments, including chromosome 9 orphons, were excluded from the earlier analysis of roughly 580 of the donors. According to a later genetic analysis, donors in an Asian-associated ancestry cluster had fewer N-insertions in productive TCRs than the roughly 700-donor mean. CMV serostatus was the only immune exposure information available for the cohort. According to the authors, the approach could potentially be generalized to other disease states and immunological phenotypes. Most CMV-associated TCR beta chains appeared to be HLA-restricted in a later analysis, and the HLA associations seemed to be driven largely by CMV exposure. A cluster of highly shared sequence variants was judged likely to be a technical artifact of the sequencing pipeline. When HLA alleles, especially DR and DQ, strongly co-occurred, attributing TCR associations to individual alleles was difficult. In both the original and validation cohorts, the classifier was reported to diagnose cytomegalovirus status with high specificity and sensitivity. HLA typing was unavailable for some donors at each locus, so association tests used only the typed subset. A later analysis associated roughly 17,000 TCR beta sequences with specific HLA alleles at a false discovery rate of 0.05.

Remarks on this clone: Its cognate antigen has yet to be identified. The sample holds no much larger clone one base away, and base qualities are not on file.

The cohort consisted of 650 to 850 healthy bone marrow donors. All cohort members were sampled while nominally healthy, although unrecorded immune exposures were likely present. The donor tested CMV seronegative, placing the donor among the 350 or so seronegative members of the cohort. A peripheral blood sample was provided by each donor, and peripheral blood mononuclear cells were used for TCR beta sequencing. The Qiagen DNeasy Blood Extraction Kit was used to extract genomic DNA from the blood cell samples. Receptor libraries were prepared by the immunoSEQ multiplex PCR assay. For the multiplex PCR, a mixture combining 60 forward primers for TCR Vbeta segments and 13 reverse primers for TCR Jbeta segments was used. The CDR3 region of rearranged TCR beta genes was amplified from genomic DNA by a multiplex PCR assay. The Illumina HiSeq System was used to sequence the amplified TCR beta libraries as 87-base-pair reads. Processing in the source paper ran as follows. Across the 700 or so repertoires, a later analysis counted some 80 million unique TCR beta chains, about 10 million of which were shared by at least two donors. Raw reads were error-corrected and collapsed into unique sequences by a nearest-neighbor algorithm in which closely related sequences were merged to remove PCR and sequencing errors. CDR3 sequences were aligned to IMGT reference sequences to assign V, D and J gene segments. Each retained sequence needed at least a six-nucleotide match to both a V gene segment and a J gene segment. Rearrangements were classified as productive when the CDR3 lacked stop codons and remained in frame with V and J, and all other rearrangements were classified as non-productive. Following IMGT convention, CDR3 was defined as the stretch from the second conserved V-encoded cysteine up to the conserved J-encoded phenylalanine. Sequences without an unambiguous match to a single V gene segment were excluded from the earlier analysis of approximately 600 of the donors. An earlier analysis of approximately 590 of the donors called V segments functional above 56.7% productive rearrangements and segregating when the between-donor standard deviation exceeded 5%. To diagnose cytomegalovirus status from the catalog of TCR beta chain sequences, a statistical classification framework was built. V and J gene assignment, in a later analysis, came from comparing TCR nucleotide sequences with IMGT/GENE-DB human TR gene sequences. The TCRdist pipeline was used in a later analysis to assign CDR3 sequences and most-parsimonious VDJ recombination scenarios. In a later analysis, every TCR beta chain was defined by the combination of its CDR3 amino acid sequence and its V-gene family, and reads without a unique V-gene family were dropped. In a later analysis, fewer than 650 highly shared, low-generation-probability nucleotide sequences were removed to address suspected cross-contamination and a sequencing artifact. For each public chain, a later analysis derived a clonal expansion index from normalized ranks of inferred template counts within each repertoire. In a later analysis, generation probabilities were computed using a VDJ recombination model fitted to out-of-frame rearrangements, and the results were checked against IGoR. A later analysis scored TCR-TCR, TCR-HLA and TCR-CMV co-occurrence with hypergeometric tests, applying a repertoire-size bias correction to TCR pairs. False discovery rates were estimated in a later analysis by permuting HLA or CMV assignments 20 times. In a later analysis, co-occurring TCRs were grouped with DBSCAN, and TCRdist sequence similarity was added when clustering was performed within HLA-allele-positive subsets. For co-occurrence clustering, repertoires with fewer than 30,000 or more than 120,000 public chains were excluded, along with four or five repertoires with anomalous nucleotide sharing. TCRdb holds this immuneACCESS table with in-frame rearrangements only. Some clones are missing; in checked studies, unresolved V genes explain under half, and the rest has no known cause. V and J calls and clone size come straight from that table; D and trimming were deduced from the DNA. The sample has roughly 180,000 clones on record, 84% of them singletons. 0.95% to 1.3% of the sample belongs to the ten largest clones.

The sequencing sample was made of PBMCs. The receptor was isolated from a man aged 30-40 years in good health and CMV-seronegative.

The nucleotide sequence is TGTGCCAGCAGCGTCGGGACTAGCGGGAAAAGGAGCTCCTACGAGCAGTACTTC. Translation gives CASSVGTSGKRSSYEQYF. The chain is made from TRBV9 and TRBJ2-7, with 13 bases matching TRBD2. Taken from cysteine to phenylalanine, the CDR3 has 18 residues. Kept here is only the CDR3 DNA, which spans 54 bases and is read in frame from base 1. The germline V and J ends show losses of 2 bases and 0 bases respectively, and no gene match explains 8 bases of the junction. From a lookup of the germline V gene, CDR1 and CDR2 are SGDLS and YYNGEE.